A selection of T cell receptor beta chains follows, all from one sample in a study of cytomegalovirus exposure and HLA in healthy donors. TCRdb's copy holds only in-frame clones and misses some; the assay was immunoSEQ multiplex PCR. The data hold about 250,000 clones, with about 90% observed a single time. Material: PBMCs. The receptors come from a man between 18 and 35 years old in good health and CMV-seropositive. The CDR3 runs from the conserved cysteine through the conserved F or W. Each record gives: clone size, J gene, D gene, V gene, CDR3 length, CDR3 protein, CDR3 DNA. The D gene is left open where the match is weak. Clone size is stated in some rows and not others, as once, few, many or a class when expanded.

>.|TRBJ1-2|.|TRBV5-1|12
CASSLVGYGYTF
TGCGCCAGCAGCTTGGTAGGGTATGGCTACACCTTC
>.|TRBJ2-7|.|TRBV18|13
CASSPPLGLEQYF
TGTGCCAGCTCACCACCACTGGGGCTCGAGCAGTACTTC
>.|TRBJ2-7|.|TRBV5-1|14
CASSLDAASYEQYF
TGCGCCAGCAGCTTGGACGCGGCATCCTACGAGCAGTACTTC
>once|TRBJ2-5|.|TRBV2|10
CASSEETQYF
TGTGCCAGCAGCGAAGAGACCCAGTACTTC
>.|TRBJ2-2|.|TRBV7-6|12
CASRRLTGELFF
TGTGCCAGCAGACGGCTTACCGGGGAGCTGTTTTTT
>.|TRBJ1-1|TRBD1|TRBV6-1|13
CASSPTGVTEAFF
TGTGCCAGCAGTCCCACAGGGGTCACTGAAGCTTTCTTT
>.|TRBJ2-7|TRBD2|TRBV5-1|14
CASSLDQGGYEQYF
TGCGCCAGCAGCTTGGATCAGGGAGGGTACGAGCAGTACTTC
>.|TRBJ2-3|.|TRBV10-1|13
CASSVTDTDTQYF
TGCGCCAGCAGTGTCACAGACACAGATACGCAGTATTTT
>.|TRBJ2-7|.|TRBV27|14
CASSLGLGSDEQYF
TGTGCCAGCAGTTTGGGCCTGGGAAGTGACGAGCAGTACTTC
>.|TRBJ2-7|.|TRBV4-1|13
CASSQEDFTKQYF
TGCGCCAGCAGCCAAGAAGACTTTACGAAGCAGTACTTC
>.|TRBJ1-2|TRBD1|TRBV15|15
CATSREQGTNYGYTF
TGTGCCACCAGCAGAGAACAGGGGACTAACTATGGCTACACCTTC
>few|TRBJ2-1|TRBD2|TRBV2|16
CASTPLPGLAGAEQFF
TGTGCCAGCACCCCTCTTCCGGGACTAGCGGGAGCAGAGCAGTTCTTC
>.|TRBJ1-1|.|TRBV19|14
CATQETETNTEAFF
TGTGCCACCCAGGAGACAGAGACAAACACTGAAGCTTTCTTT
>.|TRBJ2-2|.|TRBV9|14
CASSSSTSTGELFF
TGTGCCAGCAGTTCCTCCACTAGCACCGGGGAGCTGTTTTTT
>.|TRBJ2-7|.|TRBV27|15
CASSWDGGRIYEQYF
TGTGCCAGCAGTTGGGATGGAGGGAGAATCTACGAGCAGTACTTC
>.|TRBJ2-5|.|TRBV7-2|14
CASSRNQGQETQYF
TGTGCCAGCAGCCGAAATCAGGGGCAAGAGACCCAGTACTTC
>.|TRBJ1-2|.|TRBV28|15
CASSFSVKGNYGYTF
TGTGCCAGCAGTTTTTCGGTGAAGGGTAACTATGGCTACACCTTC
>.|TRBJ1-4|.|TRBV4-1|14
CASSRLRPDEKLFF
TGCGCCAGCAGCCGACTAAGACCTGATGAAAAACTGTTTTTT
>.|TRBJ2-7|TRBD1|TRBV29-1|15
CSVAPRGIPSYEQYF
TGCAGCGTAGCCCCCAGGGGGATACCTTCCTACGAGCAGTACTTC
>.|TRBJ2-7|.|TRBV5-4|11
CASGGSYEQYF
TGTGCCAGCGGGGGGTCCTACGAGCAGTACTTC
>once|TRBJ1-1|TRBD1|TRBV11-1|14
CASSRRGLDTEAFF
TGTGCCAGCAGTCGTAGGGGGCTTGACACTGAAGCTTTCTTT
>.|TRBJ2-2|TRBD2|TRBV7-8|15
CAGGLADLNTGELFF
TGTGCCGGGGGACTAGCGGACCTCAACACCGGGGAGCTGTTTTTT
>.|TRBJ2-1|.|TRBV2|11
CASSEGAEQFF
TGTGCCAGCAGTGAAGGGGCTGAGCAGTTCTTC
>.|TRBJ1-3|.|TRBV10-3|13
CAISESHGNTIYF
TGTGCCATCAGTGAGTCACACGGAAACACCATATATTTT
>.|TRBJ2-1|TRBD1|TRBV9|16
CASSVTTGEYDNEQFF
TGTGCCAGCAGCGTAACGACAGGGGAATATGACAATGAGCAGTTCTTC
>.|TRBJ2-7|.|TRBV7-9|13
CASSLGLLYEQYF
TGTGCCAGCAGCCTCGGACTTCTCTACGAGCAGTACTTC
>.|TRBJ1-4|.|TRBV30|14
CAWGQNRVREKLFF
TGTGCCTGGGGCCAAAACAGGGTGCGAGAAAAACTGTTTTTT
>few|TRBJ1-2|.|TRBV25-1|12
CASRDLNYGYTF
TGTGCCAGCAGGGATCTTAACTATGGCTACACCTTC
>.|TRBJ2-7|TRBD2|TRBV27|13
CASSAGLAYEQYF
TGTGCCAGCTCCGCGGGACTAGCCTACGAGCAGTACTTC
>once|TRBJ2-5|.|TRBV2|14
CASSEAAEQETQYF
TGTGCCAGCAGTGAAGCGGCAGAACAAGAGACCCAGTACTTC
>.|TRBJ2-1|.|TRBV14|14
CASSPIGQYNEQFF
TGTGCCAGCAGTCCTATAGGGCAGTACAATGAGCAGTTCTTC
>.|TRBJ1-5|.|TRBV28|12
CASRSRNQPQHF
TGTGCCAGCAGATCTAGGAATCAGCCCCAGCATTTT
>.|TRBJ1-2|TRBD1|TRBV5-1|15
CASSLTSGQGNGYTF
TGCGCCAGCAGCTTGACCTCGGGACAGGGAAATGGCTACACCTTC
>few|TRBJ2-7|.|TRBV6-1|15
CASSDRGGLGYEQYF
TGTGCCAGCAGTGACAGGGGCGGTCTTGGATACGAGCAGTACTTC
>.|TRBJ1-3|.|TRBV27|17
CASSPTHGAGYGNTIYF
TGTGCCAGCAGCCCCACCCATGGGGCAGGGTATGGAAACACCATATATTTT
>.|TRBJ2-2|.|TRBV4-1|14
CASSQVDGTGELFF
TGCGCCAGCAGCCAAGTGGATGGGACCGGGGAGCTGTTTTTT
>.|TRBJ2-7|.|TRBV28|14
CASSLGHTSYEQYF
TGTGCCAGCAGTTTGGGACACACCTCCTACGAGCAGTACTTC
>.|TRBJ1-5|.|TRBV18|13
CASSPDQNQPQHF
TGTGCCAGCTCACCGGATCAGAATCAGCCCCAGCATTTT
>once|TRBJ2-3|.|TRBV6-5|13
CASTTPGTDTQYF
TGTGCCAGCACCACCCCGGGCACAGATACGCAGTATTTT
>once|TRBJ2-6|.|TRBV29-1|16
CSVMARSSSGANVLTF
TGCAGCGTTATGGCCAGGAGTTCCTCTGGGGCCAACGTCCTGACTTTC
>many|TRBJ1-1|.|TRBV2|12
CASSTTGNEAFF
TGTGCCAGCAGTACGACAGGAAATGAAGCTTTCTTT
>.|TRBJ2-7|TRBD2|TRBV27|17
CASSLSITSGRGYEQYF
TGTGCCAGCAGTTTATCGATAACTAGCGGGAGAGGTTACGAGCAGTACTTC
>.|TRBJ2-2|.|TRBV6-1|13
CASSGVFPGELFF
TGTGCCAGCAGTGGCGTTTTTCCCGGGGAGCTGTTTTTT
>.|TRBJ1-1|TRBD1|TRBV29-1|15
CSVGDRIVSVGEAFF
TGCAGCGTCGGGGACAGGATTGTTTCAGTAGGTGAAGCTTTCTTT
>.|TRBJ2-6|.|TRBV7-9|17
CASSPPGRRAGANVLTF
TGTGCCAGCAGCCCTCCGGGACGGAGGGCTGGGGCCAACGTCCTGACTTTC
>.|TRBJ1-5|TRBD1|TRBV25-1|15
CASSWADRPGEPQHF
TGTGCCAGCAGTTGGGCGGACAGGCCGGGGGAGCCCCAGCATTTT
>.|TRBJ1-1|.|TRBV20-1|11
CSAREFTEAFF
TGCAGTGCTAGAGAATTTACTGAAGCTTTCTTT
>few|TRBJ2-3|.|TRBV9|15
CASSVGGGPADTQYF
TGTGCCAGCAGCGTGGGGGGCGGCCCGGCAGATACGCAGTATTTT